What follows describes a single T cell receptor beta chain. Its matching antigen is unknown. One end of the junction is discordant with germline, which a read error may explain. The library came from three nested PCR rounds adapted from ARM-PCR protocols. One entry per CDR3 protein, called by TCRdb with MiXCR from the multiplex PCR reads. The table lists more than 35,000 distinct CDR3 sequences, more than 60% of them singletons. The template was RNA from unsorted bulk tissue. The normal lung tissue was taken more than 3 cm from the tumor edge. The CDR3 covers 11 residues. Germline assignment: CDR1 PRHDT and CDR2 FYEKMQ (reference sequence). This entry is derived from a study of tumor and adjacent non-tumor tissue in lung cancer. About the study: Each sample yielded 4 million to 5 million productive TCRbeta reads on average. Whole-study results and caveats: In normal lung, the top 100 clones were significantly more dominant than in tumor. Significantly higher TCR diversity was found in tumor than normal lung.

This receptor was identified in a woman between 40 and 50 years old with non-small cell lung cancer. The chain uses TRBV13 and TRBJ2-1, with D unclear. Sequenced: distant non-tumor lung tissue. The CDR3 here is CAGSETNDQFF. CDR3 in DNA: TGTGCCGGCAGCGAAACGAATGACCAGTTCTTC.